The T cell receptor beta chain under discussion was sequenced for a study of T cells in women clearing cervical HPV infection. At the level of the study: Controls' single incident HPV16 infection cleared within 12 months without precancer.

A remark on this clone: The CDR3 is cut off 3 residues early in the read; its end comes from the germline J gene.

The protocol was immunoSEQ multiplex PCR, while the TCRdb copy is restricted to in-frame clones and leaves out a portion. This table holds some 23,000 clones. Germline CDR1 reads SGHRS; CDR2 reads YFSETQ. V lost 0 bases to trimming and J lost 3 bases; unmatched junction nucleotides: 2. There are 15 residues in the CDR3. Source material: blood buffy coat. The rearrangement joins TRBV5-1 to TRBJ2-1, with TRBD2 matching 8 bases. This receptor was obtained from a woman aged 18 to 75 with a cervical HPV16 infection that either progressed to CIN3+ or cleared (not recorded which). The CDR3 is CASSLGLAIYNEQFF. Incomplete CDR3 DNA: TGCGCCAGCAGCTTGGGACTAGCGATCTACAATGAG.